Described below is a single T cell receptor beta chain sequence and its context. Its matching antigen is unknown. This specimen belongs to a study of cytomegalovirus exposure and HLA in healthy donors. Overall study findings and caveats: A missense variant in DCLRE1C was later tied to TCR beta V- and J-gene trimming. The only immune exposure information that was available was CMV serostatus. Per published accounts, TCR beta sequences correctly predicted the HLA-A and HLA-B alleles of most subjects.

Use of 60 Vbeta and 13 Jbeta primers characterized the PCR. The repertoire was sequenced with immunoSEQ multiplex PCR; TCRdb's copy has only in-frame clones and lacks some. The data show approximately 150,000 clones, roughly 80% seen once. V lost 1 base and J lost 3; bases outside the gene matches: 2. The CDR3 is 15 amino acids. The germline V gene has CDR1 SEHNR and CDR2 FQNEAQ (reference sequence). The TCR originated in a woman in her thirties in good health and CMV-seronegative. This sequence joins TRBV7-9 and TRBJ2-7; TRBD2 matches 11 bases. Material: PBMCs. The CDR3 nucleotides are TGTGCCAGCAGCTTAGTTACTAGCGGGAGCTACGAGCAGTACTTC. Encoded protein: CASSLVTSGSYEQYF.